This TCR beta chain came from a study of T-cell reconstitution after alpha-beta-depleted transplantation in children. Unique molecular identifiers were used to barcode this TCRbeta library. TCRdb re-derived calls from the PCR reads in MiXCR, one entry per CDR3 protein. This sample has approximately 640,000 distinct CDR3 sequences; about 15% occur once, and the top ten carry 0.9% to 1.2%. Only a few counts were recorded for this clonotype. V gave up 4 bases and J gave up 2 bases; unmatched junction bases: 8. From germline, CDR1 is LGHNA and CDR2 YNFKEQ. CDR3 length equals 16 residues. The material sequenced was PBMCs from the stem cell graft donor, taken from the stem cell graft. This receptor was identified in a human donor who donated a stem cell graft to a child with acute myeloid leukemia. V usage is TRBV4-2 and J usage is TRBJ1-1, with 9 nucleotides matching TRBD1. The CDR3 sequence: CASSLRRQGGNTEAFF. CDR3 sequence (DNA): TGTGCCAGCAGCCTTAGGCGACAGGGGGGAAACACTGAAGCTTTCTTT.